These 15 T cell receptor beta chains came from one sample sequenced in a study of blood T cell repertoires in COVID-19. Profiling relied on immunoSEQ multiplex PCR, and the TCRdb table lists in-frame clones only, not all of them. The table has about 270,000 clones, 85% to 95% seen once; the top ten hold around 2.8%. The sample taken for sequencing was PBMCs or T cells enriched from blood (not recorded which). The receptors shown here come from a man aged 35 to 55 who had been exposed to COVID-19.

The gene calls are TRBV6-5 and TRBJ2-2; 9 bases fit TRBD1. The CDR3 extends over 15 amino acids. Germline trimming cut 4 bases from V and 1 base from J; bases unmatched to any gene: 1. Germline-derived CDR1 and CDR2 are MNHEY and SVGAGI. The CDR3, as DNA: TGTGCCAGCAGTTTGGGACAGGGGAACACCGGGGAGCTGTTTTTT. It is translated as CASSLGQGNTGELFF.

The chain is built from TRBV7-9 and TRBJ2-7; 10 nucleotides line up with TRBD1. The CDR3 runs to 14 residues. Germline values: CDR1 SEHNR, CDR2 FQNEAQ (reference sequence). V dropped 5 bases and J dropped 2; count of bases not matched to a gene: 3. CDR3 sequence: CASSPGQGPYEQYF. CDR3 nucleotide sequence: TGTGCCAGCAGCCCGGGACAGGGGCCCTACGAGCAGTACTTC. The full variable domain, rest sourced from reference TRBV7-9 and TRBJ2-7, is DTGVSQNPRHKITKRGQNVTFRCDPISEHNRLYWYRQTLGQGPEFLTYFQNEAQLEKSRLLSDRFSAERPKGSFSTLEIQRTEQGDSAMYLCASSPGQGPYEQYFGPGTRLTVT.

This chain uses TRBV2 with TRBJ2-2; 11 bases are a match to TRBD1. The CDR3 contains 18 residues. Germline V gene sequence: CDR1 SNHLY, CDR2 FYNNEI. V was clipped by 7 bases and J by 4 bases; unmatched bases: 14. CDR3 residues: CASTEGTGGFSSTGELFF. The DNA for the CDR3 is TGTGCCAGCACCGAGGGGACAGGGGGATTTAGTAGCACCGGGGAGCTGTTTTTT.

The rearrangement joins TRBV24-1 to TRBJ1-1; D gene ambiguous. Germline V gene data show CDR1 as KGHDR and CDR2 as SFDVKD. There are 12 residues in the CDR3. V was trimmed by 4 bases and J by 0 bases, leaving 2 bases between them. CDR3: CATSDLNTEAFF. Written as DNA, the CDR3 is TGTGCCACCAGTGACTTGAACACTGAAGCTTTCTTT.

The chain carries TRBV19 and TRBJ1-1; D ambiguous. Germline CDR1 and CDR2: LNHDA and SQIVND (reference sequence). CDR3 size: 13 residues. V was shortened by 1 base and J by 4 bases, with 7 bases between the two germline ends. CDR3 nucleotides: TGTGCCAGTAGTATAGTCGGGTTCACTGAAGCTTTCTTT. This sequence encodes CASSIVGFTEAFF.

The CDR3 DNA reads TGTGCCAGCAGTCATGGACAGGGCAATCAGCCCCAGCATTTT. Protein sequence: CASSHGQGNQPQHF. The chain employs TRBV6-6 and TRBJ1-5, with 7 bases that match TRBD1. The length of the CDR3 is 14 residues. Germline V gene lookup returns CDR1 MNHNY and CDR2 SVGAGI (reference sequence). J lost 2 bases, V lost 5 bases, and 3 bases had no gene match.

The chain recombines TRBV4-2 with TRBJ2-7; 7 nucleotides match TRBD2. The germline gives CDR1 LGHNA, CDR2 YNFKEQ. CDR3 length: 17 amino acids. The junction had 10 bases not matched to a gene; V was cut back by 0 bases and J by 2 bases. In nucleotides, the CDR3 is TGTGCCAGCAGCCAAGAAGGGAAAGAGGGAGGGCCCTACGAGCAGTACTTC. Translation gives CASSQEGKEGGPYEQYF.

V is TRBV7-6 and J is TRBJ1-4; 7 bases map to TRBD1. Germline CDR1 and CDR2: SGHVS and FNYEAQ. V lost 4 bases, J lost 3 bases, and 20 bases stayed unmatched. This CDR3 comprises 20 residues. The CDR3 coding sequence is TGTGCCAGCAGCTCGATTGCTTCGGGACAGATCTTCGTTGCTAATGAAAAACTGTTTTTT. As protein: CASSSIASGQIFVANEKLFF. The variable domain in full, with the rest retrieved from reference TRBV7-6 and TRBJ1-4, is GAGVSQSPRYKVTKRGQDVALRCDPISGHVSLYWYRQALGQGPEFLTYFNYEAQQDKSGLPNDRFSAERPEGSISTLTIQRTEQRDSAMYRCASSSIASGQIFVANEKLFFGSGTQLSVL.

The CDR3 reads CASSPNQGNNQPQHF. The CDR3 nucleotides read TGTGCCAGCTCACCTAACCAGGGAAACAATCAGCCCCAGCATTTT. The chain has TRBV18 and TRBJ1-5; perhaps TRBD1 as D (5 bases). V lost 3 bases, J lost 3 bases, and 12 bases lay in between. The CDR3 sequence is 15 residues long. Germline CDR1 and CDR2: KGHSH and LQKENI.

This chain joins TRBV5-1 and TRBJ2-7; 10 bases are shared with TRBD2. This CDR3 is built from 15 residues. Germline assignment: CDR1 SGHRS and CDR2 YFSETQ. V lost 4 bases and J lost 2; bases outside the gene matches: 6. CDR3 region: CASSGIAGGTYEQYF. In nucleotides, the CDR3 is TGCGCCAGCAGCGGAATAGCGGGAGGAACCTACGAGCAGTACTTC.

The V call is TRBV2, the J call TRBJ2-6, with unresolved D. Per germline, CDR1 SNHLY and CDR2 FYNNEI. The CDR3 is 17 residues long. V was trimmed by 6 bases and J by 0 bases, leaving 15 bases between them. CDR3 coding DNA: TGTGCCAGCAGGACGATATACCAGGTCTCTGGGGCCAACGTCCTGACTTTC. This codes for CASRTIYQVSGANVLTF.

The chain's CDR3 is CASSFGGLGNNEQFF. In DNA, the CDR3 is TGTGCCAGCAGCTTCGGGGGGTTAGGGAACAATGAGCAGTTCTTC. This chain uses TRBV7-9 with TRBJ2-1, with 7 bases that match TRBD2. V lost 3 bases to trimming and J lost 5 bases; unmatched junction nucleotides: 7. Germline V gives CDR1 SEHNR, CDR2 FQNEAQ (reference sequence). The length of the CDR3 is 15 residues.

The chain carries TRBV6-5 and TRBJ2-7, with TRBD2 identical over 10 bases. The CDR3 spans 15 residues. CDR1 is MNHEY, CDR2 SVGAGI, per germline. V was pared by 5 bases and J by 2 bases, with 6 bases of the junction left unmatched. The CDR3 sequence: CASSQRTSGTYEQYF. The CDR3 DNA reads TGTGCCAGCAGTCAACGGACTAGCGGTACCTACGAGCAGTACTTC.

Only a few counts were recorded for this clone. The chain has TRBV7-6 and TRBJ1-4; D is perhaps TRBD1 (5 bases). The germline gives CDR1 SGHVS, CDR2 FNYEAQ. The CDR3 contains 15 residues. The V and J ends lost 0 bases and 4 bases respectively, with 9 bases between them. CDR3 in amino acids: CASSLATGHNEKLFF. For the CDR3, the DNA is TGTGCCAGCAGCTTAGCCACAGGTCATAATGAAAAACTGTTTTTT. The entire variable domain, with the rest obtained from reference TRBV7-6 and TRBJ1-4, is as follows: GAGVSQSPRYKVTKRGQDVALRCDPISGHVSLYWYRQALGQGPEFLTYFNYEAQQDKSGLPNDRFSAERPEGSISTLTIQRTEQRDSAMYRCASSLATGHNEKLFFGSGTQLSVL.

Of note for this clone: At one end the junction does not follow the germline gene, possibly because of a read error. V is TRBV11-2 and J is TRBJ2-1; D is unresolved. The CDR3 is 11 amino acids. Germline CDR1 and CDR2: SGHAT and FQNNGV. The CDR3 DNA reads as TGTGCCAGCAGCTCCGACAATGAGCAGTTCTTC. Its protein product is CASSSDNEQFF.